These 25 T cell receptor beta chains were sequenced from one sample in a study of blood T cells in healthy people across ages. With a J-beta primer mix and a sample-barcoded 5' primer, a second PCR ran about 7 to 12 cycles. One entry per CDR3 protein results from TCRdb running MiXCR on the 5' RACE reads. This table has some 920,000 distinct CDR3 sequences, roughly half appearing once. The source material was blood. Receptor source: a woman aged 60-70 years in good health.

This clonotype occurred a few times. The rearrangement joins TRBV10-3 to TRBJ2-7; no clear D gene. The germline gives CDR1 ENHRY, CDR2 SYGVKD. The CDR3 is made up of 13 amino acids. Trimming removed 7 bases from V and 3 bases from J, with 13 bases in between. CDR3 loop: CAIKIGLDYEQYF. The CDR3 bases are TGTGCCATCAAAATAGGATTAGACTACGAGCAGTACTTC.

This clonotype was seen repeatedly, ten times or more. This sequence joins TRBV20-1 and TRBJ2-1; TRBD2 aligns across 13 bases. This CDR3 has 15 amino acids. Germline V gene sequence: CDR1 DFQATT, CDR2 SNEGSKA (reference sequence). This CDR3 reads CSGTSGARGYNEQFF. Written as DNA, the CDR3 is TGCAGCGGGACTAGCGGGGCCCGGGGTTACAATGAGCAGTTCTTC.

J is TRBJ2-7 and V is TRBV28; unclear D gene. The DNA end is more similar to TRBJ2-5, so the J call may be wrong. The CDR3 has 14 amino acids. The germline V gene has CDR1 MDHEN and CDR2 SYDVKM. The CDR3 sequence is CASSFQYSLETQYF. CDR3 in DNA: TGTGCCAGCAGTTTTCAGTACTCCCTGGAGACCCAGTACTTC.

This clonotype was found a few times. The genes are TRBV7-9 and TRBJ2-2; TRBD2 aligns across 8 bases. CDR1 and CDR2 from the germline V gene are SEHNR and FQNEAQ (reference sequence). V was pared by 5 bases and J by 4 bases, with 6 bases of the junction left unmatched. The CDR3 sequence is 15 residues long. The DNA for the CDR3 is TGTGCCAGCAGCCCCGGCGGACTAGCCACCGGGGAGCTGTTTTTT. Its translation is CASSPGGLATGELFF.

The chain combines TRBV7-2 with TRBJ2-7, with D perhaps TRBD2 (6 bases). The CDR3 length is 14 residues. V dropped 7 bases and J dropped 0 bases, with 13 bases sitting between them. CDR1 and CDR2 (germline): SGHTA, FQGNSA. CDR3 amino acids: CASNLGGNSYEQYF. The CDR3 DNA reads TGTGCCAGCAACCTTGGCGGGAACTCCTACGAGCAGTACTTC.

The chain has TRBV7-4 and TRBJ2-1, with D perhaps matching TRBD1 (6 bases). This CDR3 has 17 residues. Trimming stripped 4 bases from V and 0 bases from J, with 16 bases between. Per the germline V gene, CDR1 is SGHVT and CDR2 is SQSDAQ. The CDR3, as DNA: TGTGCCAGCAGCTCAGGGGTTTGGTTGAGCTCCTACAATGAGCAGTTCTTC. Amino acid sequence: CASSSGVWLSSYNEQFF.

This chain connects TRBV6-5 to TRBJ2-7, with a possible D match to TRBD1 (6 bases). Between the trimmed V and J ends, which lost 0 bases and 6 bases, there was a span of 15 bases. The CDR3 contains 15 residues. The V gene's germline CDR1 is MNHEY and CDR2 SVGAGI. CDR3 region: CASSYSWQGRAEQYF. In nucleotides, the CDR3 is TGTGCCAGCAGTTACTCATGGCAGGGGCGGGCCGAGCAGTACTTC.

Here the CDR3 reads CASSNQGGGQPQHF. The CDR3 nucleotides read TGTGCCAGCAGCAATCAGGGAGGAGGTCAGCCCCAGCATTTT. The chain has TRBV2 and TRBJ1-5; possibly TRBD1 for D (5 bases). Trimming stripped 6 bases from V and 6 bases from J, with 15 bases between. Germline V gives CDR1 SNHLY, CDR2 FYNNEI. This CDR3 spans 14 amino acids.

V and J are TRBV4-3 and TRBJ2-3, with D unclear. The V gene's germline CDR1 is LGHNA and CDR2 YSLEER. V lost 0 bases and J lost 3, with 7 bases in between. The CDR3 consists of 14 residues. In nucleotides, the CDR3 is TGCGCCAGCAGCCAAGAGTTCAGGACAGATACGCAGTATTTT. It translates to CASSQEFRTDTQYF.

This clonotype was observed a handful of times. One end of the junction does not line up with germline, which may come from a read error. V and J are TRBV20-1 and TRBJ2-4; the D gene is possibly TRBD2 (6 bases). Judging by the DNA end, TRBJ2-7 fits better; the J call may be wrong. Germline CDR1 is DFQATT and CDR2 is SNEGSKA (reference sequence). The CDR3 is 15 residues long. DNA of the CDR3: TGCAGGGCTAGCGAGGGACCTTTAGAATCCTACGAGCAGTACTTC. Amino acids: CRASEGPLESYEQYF.

This chain's CDR3 is CASSEGGQGNGYTF. CDR3 bases: TGTGCCAGCAGTGAGGGGGGACAGGGGAATGGCTACACCTTC. The chain joins TRBV25-1 to TRBJ1-2, with 10 bases that match TRBD1. With 3 bases clipped from V and 6 bases from J, the junction kept 4 bases outside the gene matches. The CDR3 spans 14 residues. From germline, CDR1 is MGHDK and CDR2 SYGVNS.

This chain links TRBV29-1 with TRBJ2-3; 8 bases match TRBD1. Germline lookup yields CDR1 SQVTM and CDR2 ANQGSEA. Unmatched junction bases numbered 7, after V lost 2 bases and J lost 3 bases. The CDR3 extends over 15 amino acids. The CDR3 spells CSVEPPGGATDTQYF. In DNA form, the CDR3 reads TGCAGCGTTGAACCTCCAGGGGGCGCAACAGATACGCAGTATTTT.

The chain has TRBV18 and TRBJ2-1; TRBD2 matches 8 bases. Germline-derived CDR1 and CDR2 are KGHSH and LQKENI. The V segment lost 3 bases and the J segment 0 bases; nucleotides outside the gene matches: 4. The CDR3 spans 16 residues. CDR3 region: CASSPELAVSYNEQFF. CDR3 DNA sequence: TGTGCCAGCTCACCGGAACTAGCGGTCTCCTACAATGAGCAGTTCTTC.

The chain uses TRBV27 and TRBJ1-6, with D perhaps matching TRBD1 (6 bases). This CDR3 comprises 15 residues. With 5 bases removed from V and 7 bases from J, the gap between germline ends came to 15 bases. Germline-derived CDR1 and CDR2 are MNHEY and SMNVEV (reference sequence). This CDR3 is CASSVTGGSNSPLHF. In DNA, the CDR3 is TGTGCCAGCAGTGTCACGGGGGGCTCCAATTCACCCCTCCACTTT.

This clonotype has only a few counts. The J gene is TRBJ2-7, the V gene TRBV7-9; D unclear. The CDR3 is 16 residues long. V shed 0 bases and J shed 0 bases, with 12 bases lying between them. CDR1 and CDR2 from the germline V gene are SEHNR and FQNEAQ (reference sequence). The CDR3 coding sequence is TGTGCCAGCAGCTTAGCCCGAGACACGAGCTCCTACGAGCAGTACTTC. This sequence encodes CASSLARDTSSYEQYF. The full variable domain, completed using reference TRBV7-9 and TRBJ2-7, is DTGVSQNPRHKITKRGQNVTFRCDPISEHNRLYWYRQTLGQGPEFLTYFQNEAQLEKSRLLSDRFSAERPKGSFSTLEIQRTEQGDSAMYLCASSLARDTSSYEQYFGPGTRLTVT.

This clonotype was seen only a few times. Here the CDR3 DNA reads TGTGCCAGCAGCGCCCTAGCGGGCCCAGATACGCAGTATTTT. This codes for CASSALAGPDTQYF. The chain employs TRBV7-2 and TRBJ2-3, with 8 bases aligning to TRBD2. With 5 bases clipped from V and 4 bases from J, the junction kept 5 bases outside the gene matches. CDR1 is SGHTA and CDR2 is FQGNSA in the germline V gene. The CDR3 length is 14 residues.

This clonotype was detected only a few times. This chain links TRBV4-3 with TRBJ2-6; D remains ambiguous. The V and J ends lost 1 base and 0 bases respectively, with 10 bases between them. The length of the CDR3 is 17 residues. Germline CDR1 LGHNA, CDR2 YSLEER. CDR3 region: CASSQAPGSSGANVLTF. CDR3 sequence (DNA): TGCGCCAGCAGCCAAGCTCCCGGTAGCTCTGGGGCCAACGTCCTGACTTTC.

This chain uses TRBV6-1 with TRBJ2-1; D is uncertain. V was pared by 0 bases and J by 9 bases, with 12 bases between. Germline CDR1 is MNHNS and CDR2 is SASEGT. The CDR3 sequence is 14 residues long. In nucleotides, the CDR3 is TGTGCCAGCAGTGAAGCGGGTCCTAGGACTGAGCAGTTCTTC. Translation: CASSEAGPRTEQFF.

The chain carries TRBV25-1 and TRBJ2-6; no definite D call. The CDR3 is made up of 13 amino acids. CDR1 is MGHDK and CDR2 is SYGVNS in the germline V gene. V lost 8 bases and J lost 1, with 6 bases in between. The CDR3 spells CASQLSGANVLTF. CDR3 DNA sequence: TGTGCCAGCCAATTGTCTGGGGCCAACGTCCTGACTTTC.

This clonotype occurred a few times. The chain joins TRBV29-1 to TRBJ2-1, with D possibly being TRBD1 (5 bases). The CDR3 is 14 residues long. Germline V gives CDR1 SQVTM, CDR2 ANQGSEA. Trimming pared 5 bases from V and 2 bases from J, leaving 13 bases between. CDR3 DNA: TGCAGCGTTCCGAAGGGGTCACCCTACAATGAGCAGTTCTTC. The encoded protein is CSVPKGSPYNEQFF.

The chain has TRBV11-2 and TRBJ1-2, with a tentative D call TRBD1 (6 bases). Trimming took 7 bases from V and 4 from J, leaving 10 bases between them. The CDR3 length is 12 residues. Germline V lookup: CDR1 SGHAT, CDR2 FQNNGV. Here the CDR3 reads CASTGQLYGYTF. The CDR3 DNA reads as TGTGCCAGCACCGGACAGCTCTATGGCTACACCTTC.

This rearrangement joins TRBV29-1 to TRBJ2-3; D unresolved. From germline, CDR1 is SQVTM and CDR2 ANQGSEA. The CDR3 is made up of 16 amino acids. The V and J ends lost 6 bases and 0 bases respectively, with 19 bases between them. CDR3 bases: TGCAGCGTATTTATCAGAGCTGAAACTAGCACAGATACGCAGTATTTT. Protein product: CSVFIRAETSTDTQYF.

V is TRBV18 and J is TRBJ2-6; D ambiguous. CDR3 length: 17 residues. V was shortened by 4 bases and J by 1 base, with 14 bases between the two germline ends. Germline assignment: CDR1 KGHSH and CDR2 LQKENI. This CDR3 is CASSRIPPSSGANVLTF. The CDR3 bases are TGTGCCAGCTCACGCATTCCCCCTTCTTCTGGGGCCAACGTCCTGACTTTC.

The V gene is TRBV7-2, the J gene TRBJ2-1, with D possibly TRBD2 on 7 matching bases. Germline assignment: CDR1 SGHTA and CDR2 FQGNSA. The CDR3 runs to 16 residues. V was shortened by 1 base and J by 9 bases, with 19 bases between the two germline ends. CDR3 sequence: CASSLGGGPPPTEQFF. The CDR3, as DNA: TGTGCCAGCAGCTTAGGGGGGGGGCCCCCCCCGACTGAGCAGTTCTTC.

This clonotype was counted once. The CDR3 loop is CASRPVVGGYTDTQYF. The CDR3 DNA reads as TGTGCCAGCAGACCAGTCGTCGGAGGTTACACAGATACGCAGTATTTT. The genes are TRBV12-3 or TRBV12-4 and TRBJ2-3; D is perhaps TRBD2 (5 bases). V was clipped by 6 bases and J by 2 bases, with 18 bases between them. The CDR3 contains 16 residues.